This T cell receptor beta chain was identified in a study of blood T cell repertoires in COVID-19. Germline CDR1 and CDR2: MNHEY and SMNVEV (reference sequence). The CDR3 spans 12 residues. V lost 8 bases, J lost 0 bases, and 7 bases lay in between. A note on this clone: Just one base apart from a much larger clone, this may be a read error.

This table comes from immunoSEQ multiplex PCR, and its TCRdb copy is limited to in-frame clones, with some not included. Among 300,000 to 450,000 clones listed, around 90% were seen once. The sample consisted of peripheral blood. The clonotype was recovered from a young woman with COVID-19, enrolled during active disease. The chain has TRBV27 and TRBJ1-2; D gene ambiguous. CDR3 nucleotides: TGTGCCAGCTCAACTTCTAACTATGGCTACACCTTC. It is translated as CASSTSNYGYTF.